The clone carrying this T cell receptor (beta chain) appeared a few times. No antigen is known for it. The data are from a study of neurological immune-mediated disorders. Study results and caveats: The level of TCR clonal expansion was highest in patients with HTLV-1-associated myelopathy and lowest in multiple sclerosis, where it fell below the level seen in healthy controls. Across subjects, expanded clones had no CDR3 amino acid sequences in common, pointing to private repertoires in all groups.

Template-switch 5'RACE cDNA synthesis added a 10-nucleotide unique molecular identifier. MiXCR was run by TCRdb on the 5' RACE reads, yielding one entry per CDR3 protein. The table records around 65,000 distinct CDR3 sequences, roughly 5% of them present only once. Deletions cut 3 bases from V and 0 bases from J, with 9 bases between. CDR3 length equals 14 residues. Germline assignment: CDR1 DFQATT and CDR2 SNEGSKA (reference sequence). The receptor was derived from a human donor with multiple sclerosis. The donor label of this sample is uncertain. The chain has TRBV20-1 and TRBJ1-3; no definite D call. The sequenced sample was PBMCs. CDR3 DNA sequence: TGCAGTGCTAGTAGTTCACTCTCTGGAAACACCATATATTTT. It codes for CSASSSLSGNTIYF.